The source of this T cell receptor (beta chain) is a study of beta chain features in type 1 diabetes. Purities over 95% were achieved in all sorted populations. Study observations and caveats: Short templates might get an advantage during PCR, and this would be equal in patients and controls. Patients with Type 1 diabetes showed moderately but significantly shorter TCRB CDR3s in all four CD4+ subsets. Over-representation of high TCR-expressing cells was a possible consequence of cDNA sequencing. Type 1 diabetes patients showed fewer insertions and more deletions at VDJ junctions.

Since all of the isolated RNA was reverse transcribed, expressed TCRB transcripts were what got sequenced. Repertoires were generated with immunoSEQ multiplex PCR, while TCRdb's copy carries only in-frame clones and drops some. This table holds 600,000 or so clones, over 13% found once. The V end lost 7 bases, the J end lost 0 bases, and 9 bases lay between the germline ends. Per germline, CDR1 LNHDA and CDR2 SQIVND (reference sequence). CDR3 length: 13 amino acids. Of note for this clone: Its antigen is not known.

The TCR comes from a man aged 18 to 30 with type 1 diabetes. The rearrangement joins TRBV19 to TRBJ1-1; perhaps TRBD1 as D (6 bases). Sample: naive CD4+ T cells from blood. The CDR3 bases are TGTGCCAGTAAGGCAGGGGTGAACACTGAAGCTTTCTTT. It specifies CASKAGVNTEAFF. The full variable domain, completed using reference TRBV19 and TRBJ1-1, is DGGITQSPKYLFRKEGQNVTLSCEQNLNHDAMYWYRQDPGQGLRLIYYSQIVNDFQKGDIAEGYSVSREKKESFPLTVTSAQKNPTAFYLCASKAGVNTEAFFGQGTRLTVV.